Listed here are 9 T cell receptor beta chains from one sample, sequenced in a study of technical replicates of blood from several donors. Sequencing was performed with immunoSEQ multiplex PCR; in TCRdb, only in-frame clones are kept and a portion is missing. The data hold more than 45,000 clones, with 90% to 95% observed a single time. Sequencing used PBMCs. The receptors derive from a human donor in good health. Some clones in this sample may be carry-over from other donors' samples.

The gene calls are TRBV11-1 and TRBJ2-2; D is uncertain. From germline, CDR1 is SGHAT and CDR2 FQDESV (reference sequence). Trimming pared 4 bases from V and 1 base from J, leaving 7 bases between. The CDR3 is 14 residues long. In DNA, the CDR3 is TGTGCCAGCAGCTCCGAGATGAACACCGGGGAGCTGTTTTTT. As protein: CASSSEMNTGELFF.

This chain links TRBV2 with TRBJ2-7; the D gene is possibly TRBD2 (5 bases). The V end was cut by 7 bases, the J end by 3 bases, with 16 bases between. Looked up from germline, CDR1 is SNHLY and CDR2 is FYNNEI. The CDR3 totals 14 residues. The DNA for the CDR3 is TGTGCCAGCAAGTATCTAGCTGGAGGCTACGAGCAGTACTTC. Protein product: CASKYLAGGYEQYF.

DNA of the CDR3: TGCGCCAGCAGCCAGCGGCCGGACACAAGTAGCTACACCTTC. Translated: CASSQRPDTSSYTF. The rearrangement uses TRBV4-3 and TRBJ1-2; D is perhaps TRBD1 (5 bases). The CDR3 totals 14 residues. The germline CDR1 and CDR2 sequences are LGHNA and YSLEER. V shed 3 bases and J shed 9 bases, with 17 bases lying between them.

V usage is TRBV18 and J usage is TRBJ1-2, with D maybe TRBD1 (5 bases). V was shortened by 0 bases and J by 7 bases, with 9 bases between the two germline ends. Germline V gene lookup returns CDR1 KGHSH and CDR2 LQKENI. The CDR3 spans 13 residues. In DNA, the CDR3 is TGTGCCAGCTCACCACCGGGCAGGGTTGGCTACACCTTC. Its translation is CASSPPGRVGYTF.

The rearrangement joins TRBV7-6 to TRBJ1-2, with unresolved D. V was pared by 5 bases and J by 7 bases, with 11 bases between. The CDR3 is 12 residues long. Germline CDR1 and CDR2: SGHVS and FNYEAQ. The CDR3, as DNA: TGTGCCAGCAGCCCCAGCGGGGTTGGCTACACCTTC. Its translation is CASSPSGVGYTF.

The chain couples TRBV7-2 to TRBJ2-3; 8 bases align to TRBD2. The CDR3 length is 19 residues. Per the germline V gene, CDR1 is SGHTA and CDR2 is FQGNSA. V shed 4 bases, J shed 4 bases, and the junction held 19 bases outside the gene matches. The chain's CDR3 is CASSSPGGAGDWIPDTQYF. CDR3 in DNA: TGTGCCAGCAGCTCACCCGGCGGAGCGGGAGATTGGATCCCAGATACGCAGTATTTT. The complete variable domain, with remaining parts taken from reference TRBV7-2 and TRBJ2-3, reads GAGVSQSPSNKVTEKGKDVELRCDPISGHTALYWYRQSLGQGLEFLIYFQGNSAPDKSGLPSDRFSAERTGGSVSTLTIQRTQQEDSAVYLCASSSPGGAGDWIPDTQYFGPGTRLTVL.

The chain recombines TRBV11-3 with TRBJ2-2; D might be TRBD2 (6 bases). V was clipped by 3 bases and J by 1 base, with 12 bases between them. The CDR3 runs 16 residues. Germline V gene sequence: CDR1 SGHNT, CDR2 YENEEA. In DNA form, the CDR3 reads TGTGCCAGCAGCTTCAGACTAGGGGAGAACACCGGGGAGCTGTTTTTT. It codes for CASSFRLGENTGELFF.

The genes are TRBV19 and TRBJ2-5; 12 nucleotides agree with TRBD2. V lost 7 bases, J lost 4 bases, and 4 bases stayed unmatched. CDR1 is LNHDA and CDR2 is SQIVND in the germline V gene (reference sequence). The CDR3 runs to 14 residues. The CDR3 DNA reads TGTGCCAGTAAGGGGGGACTAGCGGGAGAGACCCAGTACTTC. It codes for CASKGGLAGETQYF.

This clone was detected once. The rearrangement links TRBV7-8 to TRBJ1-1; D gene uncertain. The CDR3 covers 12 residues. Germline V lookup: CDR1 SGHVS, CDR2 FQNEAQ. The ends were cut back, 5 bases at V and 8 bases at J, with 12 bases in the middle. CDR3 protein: CASSLLGAEAFF. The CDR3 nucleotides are TGTGCCAGCAGCCTTCTAGGTGCCGAAGCTTTCTTT. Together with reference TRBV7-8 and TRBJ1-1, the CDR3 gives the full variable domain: GAGVSQSPRYKVAKRGQDVALRCDPISGHVSLFWYQQALGQGPEFLTYFQNEAQLDKSGLPSDRFFAERPEGSVSTLKIQRTQQEDSAVYLCASSLLGAEAFFGQGTRLTVV.